This T cell receptor (beta chain) comes out of a study of control samples from healthy donors and cancer patients. This clone was recorded only once. The data were produced by immunoSEQ multiplex PCR, yet TCRdb's version contains in-frame clones alone and is incomplete. Of about 20,000 clones listed, approximately 86% were seen once; the top ten hold roughly 11%. The sequencing sample was made of PBMCs. The sequence derives from a woman in her sixties or seventies with colorectal cancer.

The CDR3 nucleotides are TGTGCCAGTAGTATATGGGTGTCGGGAAACACCATATATTTT. Protein product: CASSIWVSGNTIYF. V gene TRBV19 combines with J gene TRBJ1-3; D unresolved. Germline V gene lookup returns CDR1 LNHDA and CDR2 SQIVND (reference sequence). V was cut by 2 bases and J by 4 bases, with 9 bases left in between. The CDR3 spans 14 residues.